Listed below are T cell receptor beta chains from one sample, sequenced in a study of T cell responses to AZD1222 COVID-19 vaccine. TCRdb's copy holds only in-frame clones and misses some; the assay was immunoSEQ multiplex PCR. Of about 120,000 clones listed, roughly 90% are singletons. Source: peripheral blood, taken on day 0 of AZD1222 vaccination. These receptors all stem from an adult in good health. Each CDR3 is given with its conserved first and last residue. D genes are given only for firm matches. The size field is filled for only some rows; it gives once, few, many or a size class.

J gene	V gene	clone size	D gene	CDR3 DNA	CDR3 protein
TRBJ1-3	TRBV6-5	NA	NA	TGTGCCAGCAGGGGATCTTCTGGAAACACCATATATTTT	CASRGSSGNTIYF
TRBJ1-1	TRBV5-1	few	NA	TGCGCCAGCAGCTTGAGTGGGGGAAACACTGAAGCTTTCTTT	CASSLSGGNTEAFF
TRBJ2-7	TRBV3-1/TRBV3-2	NA	NA	TGTGCCAGCAGCAGGACTGCCTACGAGCAGTACTTC	CASSRTAYEQYF
TRBJ2-7	TRBV10-2	NA	TRBD1	TGCGCCAGCAGTGATTTTTCCGGGACAGACATCTACGAGCAGTACTTC	CASSDFSGTDIYEQYF
TRBJ1-2	TRBV19	NA	NA	TGTGCCAGTAGTATCGACACCAGCGGCTATGGCTACACCTTC	CASSIDTSGYGYTF
TRBJ2-2	TRBV25-1	NA	NA	TGTGCCAGCAGTGAATACAGGGACACCGGGGAGCTGTTTTTT	CASSEYRDTGELFF
TRBJ2-5	TRBV7-2	NA	NA	TGTGCCAGCAGCTTAGGAGCGGCGACCCAGTACTTC	CASSLGAATQYF
TRBJ2-7	TRBV28	NA	NA	TGTGCCAGCAGTTTTGCAGGGACGGTTTACGAGCAGTACTTC	CASSFAGTVYEQYF
TRBJ2-5	TRBV7-3	NA	NA	TGTGCCAGCAGCTTTTTCCTAGCTGAGACCCAGTACTTC	CASSFFLAETQYF
TRBJ1-2	TRBV4-1	NA	NA	TGCGCCAGCAGCCAAGATCCAGGCAGGACAGCTTCTAACTATGGCTACACCTTC	CASSQDPGRTASNYGYTF
TRBJ2-7	TRBV5-1	NA	NA	TGCGCCAGCAGCTTACCGGGATCCGAGCAGTACTTC	CASSLPGSEQYF
TRBJ2-2	TRBV6-5	NA	NA	TGTGCCAGCAGTTACGATGGCGGGGGCTTACGCGGGGAGCTGTTTTTT	CASSYDGGGLRGELFF
TRBJ1-3	TRBV18	NA	NA	TGTGCCAGCTCACTCCAAGAGGGAGGAGGTCTCTCTGGAAACACCATATATTTT	CASSLQEGGGLSGNTIYF
TRBJ1-2	TRBV7-6	NA	TRBD1	TGTGCCAGCAGCTTAGGAACAGGGGCAAACTATGGCTACACCTTC	CASSLGTGANYGYTF
TRBJ2-5	TRBV6-5	NA	TRBD2	TGTGCCAGCAGCCCCACTAGCGGTTCGGGGGAGACCCAGTACTTC	CASSPTSGSGETQYF
TRBJ2-7	TRBV5-1	NA	TRBD2	TGCGCCAGCAGCTCCGGGACTAGCGGGGACGAGCAGTACTTC	CASSSGTSGDEQYF
TRBJ2-7	TRBV12-3/TRBV12-4	NA	NA	TGTGCCAGCAGGAGACCCGGGGGGCAGCAGTACTTC	CASRRPGGQQYF
TRBJ1-2	TRBV7-3	NA	NA	TGTGCCAGCAGCGATAGAGTTTCGGGGGGCTACACCTTC	CASSDRVSGGYTF
TRBJ2-7	TRBV7-2	NA	TRBD1	TGTGCCAGCAGCTCGGACAGGTCCTACGAGCAGTACTTC	CASSSDRSYEQYF
TRBJ1-1	TRBV2	NA	TRBD1	TGTGCCAGCAGTGGCGGGACAGGTTACCTGACTGAAGCTTTCTTT	CASSGGTGYLTEAFF
TRBJ2-1	TRBV5-5	NA	NA	TGTGCCAGCAGCTTCCAATACAATGAGCAGTTCTTC	CASSFQYNEQFF
TRBJ2-7	TRBV5-4	NA	NA	TGTGCCAGCAGCTTGGGTAGAGGGGACGCCTACGAGCAGTACTTC	CASSLGRGDAYEQYF
TRBJ1-2	TRBV7-8	NA	NA	TGTGCCAGCAGCTTAGCGCATGGGTCCTATGGCTACACCTTC	CASSLAHGSYGYTF
TRBJ1-6	TRBV5-4	once	NA	TGTGCCAGCAGCTCCCCGGGTTCACCCCTCCACTTT	CASSSPGSPLHF
TRBJ2-1	TRBV7-6	NA	TRBD2	TGTGCCAGCAGCTCGACTAGCGGGGGGCCCTATGAGCAGTTCTTC	CASSSTSGGPYEQFF
TRBJ1-2	TRBV18	NA	TRBD1	TGTGCCAGCTCGGGGGGACAGGGGGCGCGAGGCTACACCTTC	CASSGGQGARGYTF
TRBJ2-5	TRBV7-7	NA	TRBD1	TGTGCCAGCAGCGTGGGGACAGGGTTCGAGACCCAGTACTTC	CASSVGTGFETQYF
TRBJ1-5	TRBV7-2	NA	NA	TGTGCCAGCAGCTTATCCGGGTATAGCAATCAGCCCCAGCATTTT	CASSLSGYSNQPQHF
TRBJ2-7	TRBV10-3	NA	NA	TGTGCCATCAGTGAGTCTAATTACGAGCAGTACTTC	CAISESNYEQYF
TRBJ1-2	TRBV23-1	NA	NA	TGCGCCAGCAGTCCCCCCGGCAGGGGAGAGGCTGGCTACACCTTC	CASSPPGRGEAGYTF
TRBJ1-1	TRBV6-2/TRBV6-3	NA	NA	TGTGCCAGCAGTTACCAGAACACTGAAGCTTTCTTT	CASSYQNTEAFF
TRBJ1-2	TRBV2	NA	NA	TGTGCCAGCAGTGAACAGGGTCTAGCTAACTATGGCTACACCTTC	CASSEQGLANYGYTF
TRBJ1-2	TRBV28	NA	TRBD1	TGTGCCAGCAGGCTGACAGGGGTCACCTATGGCTACACCTTC	CASRLTGVTYGYTF
TRBJ1-3	TRBV6-6	once	TRBD1	TGTGCCAGCAGCCGATCGACAGGGGGGTCTGGAAACACCATATATTTT	CASSRSTGGSGNTIYF
TRBJ1-2	TRBV5-4	NA	NA	TGTGCCAGCAGCCCCGACAGTAACTATGGCTACACCTTC	CASSPDSNYGYTF
TRBJ2-2	TRBV11-2	NA	NA	TGTGCCAGCAGCTCCCGAGGGGTTAACGGGGAGCTGTTTTTT	CASSSRGVNGELFF
TRBJ1-2	TRBV6-5	once	NA	TGTGCCAGCAGGGACCGGGACTCAGGTCCTTATGGCTACACCTTC	CASRDRDSGPYGYTF
TRBJ1-4	TRBV28	NA	TRBD1	TGTGCCAGCAGTCCGACAGGGGGAGGAGAAAAACTGTTTTTT	CASSPTGGGEKLFF
TRBJ1-2	TRBV6-1	NA	NA	TGTGCCAGCAGTGGAGCAATAGACTATAACTATGGCTACACCTTC	CASSGAIDYNYGYTF
TRBJ1-4	TRBV23-1	NA	NA	TGCGCCAGCAGTCGGCATATTAAAAATGATGAAAAACTGTTTTTT	CASSRHIKNDEKLFF
TRBJ2-2	TRBV6-1	NA	NA	TGTGCCAGCAGGCTGACAGACACCGGGGAGCTGTTTTTT	CASRLTDTGELFF
TRBJ1-1	TRBV19	NA	NA	TGTGCCAGTAGCTTACAACGTCGGACTTTCTTT	CASSLQRRTFF
TRBJ2-2	TRBV6-5	NA	TRBD1	TGTGCCAGCAGCCCCGGACAGGGAGGCACCGGGGAGCTGTTTTTT	CASSPGQGGTGELFF
TRBJ1-3	TRBV27	NA	NA	TGTGCCAGCACTATGCGGGCAGGGTTAGGAAACACCATATATTTT	CASTMRAGLGNTIYF
TRBJ2-5	TRBV18	NA	NA	TGTGCCAGCTCACCACGCGGAGGCGAGACCCAGTACTTC	CASSPRGGETQYF
TRBJ1-5	TRBV29-1	NA	NA	TGCAGCGTCGTCTATTCTTGGGGTCAGCCCCAGCATTTT	CSVVYSWGQPQHF
TRBJ1-6	TRBV10-3	NA	NA	TGTGCCATCAGTCCGGACGGGGGCGGACTTAATTCACCCCTCCACTTT	CAISPDGGGLNSPLHF
TRBJ2-5	TRBV6-5	many	NA	TGTGCCAGCAGTTACTCGCCACCAACCCTCCAAGAGACCCAGTACTTC	CASSYSPPTLQETQYF